The 27 T cell receptor beta chains presented below share a single source sample, sequenced in a study of shared clonotypes between healthy human individuals. Clones were sequenced by immunoSEQ multiplex PCR, and TCRdb holds only the in-frame ones, with some missing. This sample has approximately 740,000 clones; 74% occur once, and the top ten carry 1.5% to 2%. Sequences were obtained from memory CD4+ T cells sorted from blood. Subset denoted: CD45RA-negative fraction. All receptors come from a woman aged 30 to 39 in good health.

The gene calls are TRBV2 and TRBJ2-7, with D perhaps matching TRBD1 or TRBD2 (5 bases each). Trimming took off 7 bases at V and 3 bases at J, with 13 bases between the two ends. Germline loops: CDR1 SNHLY, CDR2 FYNNEI. The CDR3 has 13 amino acids. In nucleotides, the CDR3 is TGTGCCAGCACCCGAAGGGGAGTCTACGAGCAGTACTTC. This encodes CASTRRGVYEQYF.

The rearrangement links TRBV10-3 to TRBJ1-2, with a weak D call TRBD1 (5 bases). Germline CDR1 and CDR2: ENHRY and SYGVKD. Trimming cost V 4 bases and J 5 bases, with 14 bases left between them. The CDR3 is made up of 14 amino acids. The CDR3 spells CAISAGVNPYGYTF. The CDR3 DNA follows: TGTGCCATCAGTGCGGGGGTAAACCCTTATGGCTACACCTTC.

In its sample, this clone was seen once. This rearrangement joins TRBV19 to TRBJ2-7; no definite D call. Trimming pared 9 bases from V and 2 bases from J, leaving 14 bases between. There are 13 residues in the CDR3. The germline gives CDR1 LNHDA, CDR2 SQIVND (reference sequence). CDR3 in DNA: TGTGCCAGCAGCTTCGATGCACCCTACGAGCAGTACTTC. Translation gives CASSFDAPYEQYF.

V is TRBV28 and J is TRBJ2-7, with 7 bases aligning to TRBD2. From germline, CDR1 is MDHEN and CDR2 SYDVKM. V dropped 6 bases and J dropped 7; count of bases not matched to a gene: 12. The CDR3 is 14 residues long. CDR3 DNA sequence: TGTGCCAGCAGACCCTCGTTAGCGGGTAGGGAGCAGTACTTC. Its protein product is CASRPSLAGREQYF.

CDR3 sequence reads: CASSSYREAYNEQFF. CDR3 bases: TGCGCCAGCAGCTCTTACAGGGAAGCCTACAATGAGCAGTTCTTC. The J gene is TRBJ2-1, the V gene TRBV5-1, with a tentative D call TRBD1 (6 bases). The CDR3 is 15 amino acids. The V gene's germline CDR1 is SGHRS and CDR2 YFSETQ. Trimming cost V 3 bases and J 2 bases, with 12 bases left between them.

The chain employs TRBV11-2 and TRBJ2-5; 11 bases match TRBD2. V lost 5 bases to trimming and J lost 5 bases; unmatched junction nucleotides: 7. The germline CDR1 and CDR2 sequences are SGHAT and FQNNGV. The CDR3 runs 15 residues. The CDR3, as DNA: TGTGCCAGCAGCAGGGGGACTAGCGGAGGGGAGACCCAGTACTTC. The encoded protein is CASSRGTSGGETQYF.

This chain joins TRBV11-3 and TRBJ2-2, with no clear D. Germline CDR1 reads SGHNT; CDR2 reads YENEEA. Trimming removed 3 bases from V and 7 bases from J, with 6 bases in between. The CDR3 length is 12 residues. This CDR3 is CASSFRGGELFF. The CDR3, as DNA: TGTGCCAGCAGCTTCCGTGGCGGGGAGCTGTTTTTT.

This chain joins TRBV5-6 and TRBJ2-3, with unresolved D. V lost 3 bases and J lost 8, with 7 bases in between. CDR1 SGHDT and CDR2 YYEEEE come from the germline V gene. The length of the CDR3 is 11 residues. CDR3 DNA sequence: TGTGCCAGCAGCTCTGCGGTTACGCAGTATTTT. Translating gives CASSSAVTQYF.

This chain links TRBV28 with TRBJ2-6; unclear D gene. The germline gives CDR1 MDHEN, CDR2 SYDVKM. The CDR3 covers 16 residues. Trimming took off 6 bases at V and 1 base at J, with 13 bases between the two ends. CDR3 sequence: CASSQSAVSGANVLTF. DNA for the CDR3: TGTGCCAGCAGCCAATCCGCAGTGTCTGGGGCCAACGTCCTGACTTTC.

In its sample, this clone was seen once. The chain recombines TRBV5-4 with TRBJ2-7; perhaps TRBD1 as D (6 bases). In germline, CDR1 is SGHNT, CDR2 YYREEE (reference sequence). The CDR3 is 15 amino acids. V was cut by 4 bases and J by 0 bases, with 14 bases left in between. The CDR3 here is CASSPHWGLSYEQYF. The CDR3 coding sequence is TGTGCCAGCAGCCCCCACTGGGGGCTCTCCTACGAGCAGTACTTC.

As regards this clone: The identical CDR3 is also encoded by other nucleotide sequences in the sample. The chain recombines TRBV6-5 with TRBJ2-1, with 11 bases matching TRBD2. CDR1 MNHEY and CDR2 SVGAGI come from the germline V gene. Unmatched junction bases numbered 7, after V lost 2 bases and J lost 7 bases. The CDR3 consists of 16 residues. CDR3 in amino acids: CASSYTRLAGSNEQFF. Written as DNA, the CDR3 is TGTGCCAGCAGTTACACCCGACTAGCGGGAAGTAATGAGCAGTTCTTC.

The chain joins TRBV5-8 to TRBJ2-5, with D perhaps being TRBD1 or TRBD2 (6 bases each). There are 14 residues in the CDR3. Trimming removed 6 bases from V and 1 base from J, with 13 bases in between. Germline V gene sequence: CDR1 SGHTS, CDR2 YDEGEE. The CDR3 reads CASTPQGLQETQYF. CDR3 coding DNA: TGTGCCAGCACCCCACAGGGACTCCAAGAGACCCAGTACTTC.

This chain connects TRBV10-3 to TRBJ2-5; 9 bases map to TRBD2. The germline V gene has CDR1 ENHRY and CDR2 SYGVKD. After removal of 8 bases from V and 5 bases from J, the junction contained 6 bases not matched to a gene. The CDR3 is 13 residues long. For the CDR3, the DNA is TGTGCCATCCAGCGGGGGGCCCTTGAGACCCAGTACTTC. Protein sequence: CAIQRGALETQYF.

This clone was detected only a few times. This chain joins TRBV2 and TRBJ2-5; D call uncertain. Trimming took 5 bases from V and 2 from J, leaving 9 bases between them. Looked up from germline, CDR1 is SNHLY and CDR2 is FYNNEI. The CDR3 sequence is 13 residues long. The CDR3 DNA reads TGTGCCAGCAGTAGTCAGATACAAGAGACCCAGTACTTC. Encoded protein: CASSSQIQETQYF. Together with reference TRBV2 and TRBJ2-5, the CDR3 gives the full variable domain: EPEVTQTPSHQVTQMGQEVILRCVPISNHLYFYWYRQILGQKVEFLVSFYNNEISEKSEIFDDQFSVERPDGSNFTLKIRSTKLEDSAMYFCASSSQIQETQYFGPGTRLLVL.

This clone was observed a single time. Other nucleotide sequences from this sample produce the same CDR3. The chain is built from TRBV28 and TRBJ1-5, with 9 positions matching TRBD1. This CDR3 contains 15 residues. Germline assignment: CDR1 MDHEN and CDR2 SYDVKM. J gave up 0 bases and V 5 bases, and 2 bases lay outside the gene matches. For the CDR3, the DNA is TGTGCCAGCAGTCCGACAGGGGGTAGCAATCAGCCCCAGCATTTT. Amino acid sequence: CASSPTGGSNQPQHF. Complete variable domain (other parts from reference TRBV28 and TRBJ1-5): DVKVTQSSRYLVKRTGEKVFLECVQDMDHENMFWYRQDPGLGLRLIYFSYDVKMKEKGDIPEGYSVSREKKERFSLILESASTNQTSMYLCASSPTGGSNQPQHFGDGTRLSIL.

This clone was seen a handful of times. The CDR3 DNA sequence: TGTGCCAGCAGATTCGACCCGAACACTGAAGCTTTCTTT. Its translation: CASRFDPNTEAFF. The chain is built from TRBV25-1 and TRBJ1-1, with no clear D. The CDR3 has 13 residues. CDR1 and CDR2 from the germline V gene are MGHDK and SYGVNS. Trimming pared 6 bases from V and 1 base from J, leaving 9 bases between. Using reference TRBV25-1 and TRBJ1-1 for the parts outside the CDR3, the full variable domain is EADIYQTPRYLVIGTGKKITLECSQTMGHDKMYWYQQDPGMELHLIHYSYGVNSTEKGDLSSESTVSRIRTEHFPLTLESARPSHTSQYLCASRFDPNTEAFFGQGTRLTVV.

Only a few counts were recorded for this clone. V usage is TRBV29-1 and J usage is TRBJ2-2; D unresolved. Germline loops: CDR1 SQVTM, CDR2 ANQGSEA. Between the trimmed V and J ends, which lost 6 bases and 8 bases, there was a span of 13 bases. The CDR3 runs to 12 residues. CDR3 bases: TGCAGCGTCTCACCCCCAAGGGGGGAGCTGTTTTTT. Protein sequence: CSVSPPRGELFF.

The V and J genes are TRBV6-1 and TRBJ2-1; D not certain. V lost 4 bases and J lost 3, with 13 bases in between. The CDR3 has 15 residues. CDR1 and CDR2 (germline): MNHNS, SASEGT. The CDR3 coding sequence is TGTGCCAGCAGTGGCGCCCATGGCGGCTACAATGAGCAGTTCTTC. Protein product: CASSGAHGGYNEQFF.

V usage is TRBV5-1 and J usage is TRBJ1-1; 8 bases fit TRBD1. With V trimmed by 2 bases and J by 2 bases, 11 bases remained unmatched. Germline CDR1 and CDR2: SGHRS and YFSETQ. This CDR3 spans 17 amino acids. The CDR3 sequence: CASSFGQGRGINTEAFF. The DNA of the CDR3 is TGCGCCAGCAGCTTCGGACAGGGCCGGGGGATAAACACTGAAGCTTTCTTT.

In this sample, this clone turned up once. The gene calls are TRBV5-1 and TRBJ2-5; TRBD1 matches 10 bases. CDR1 and CDR2 from the germline V gene are SGHRS and YFSETQ. The CDR3 sequence is 16 residues long. Unmatched junction bases numbered 7, after V lost 0 bases and J lost 5 bases. In DNA, the CDR3 is TGCGCCAGCAGCTTGGCCCGGGACAGGGGAGGGGAGACCCAGTACTTC. Translation gives CASSLARDRGGETQYF.

The sample holds a few counts of this clone. The V gene is TRBV14, the J gene TRBJ2-2, with D unclear. The CDR3 consists of 16 residues. Trimming stripped 1 base from V and 5 bases from J, with 14 bases between. Per germline, CDR1 SGHDN and CDR2 FVKESK. The CDR3 protein is CASSQGQGLGTGELFF. CDR3 sequence (DNA): TGTGCCAGCAGCCAAGGGCAAGGGCTGGGGACCGGGGAGCTGTTTTTT. Complete variable domain (other parts from reference TRBV14 and TRBJ2-2): EAGVTQFPSHSVIEKGQTVTLRCDPISGHDNLYWYRRVMGKEIKFLLHFVKESKQDESGMPNNRFLAERTGGTYSTLKVQPAELEDSGVYFCASSQGQGLGTGELFFGEGSRLTVL.

The V gene is TRBV7-2, the J gene TRBJ1-1; D call uncertain. V was trimmed by 6 bases and J by 2 bases, leaving 4 bases between them. The CDR3 has 11 amino acids. CDR1 is SGHTA, CDR2 FQGNSA, per germline. The DNA for the CDR3 is TGTGCCAGCAGTTCTAACACTGAAGCTTTCTTT. Translation gives CASSSNTEAFF.

This clone appeared a single time. The chain recombines TRBV6-1 with TRBJ2-1, with a tentative D call TRBD1 (5 bases). Germline CDR1 MNHNS, CDR2 SASEGT. Trimming removed 2 bases at V and 10 bases at J, with 12 bases between. The CDR3 sequence is 13 residues long. CDR3 loop: CASSERFTGEQFF. The CDR3 nucleotides read TGTGCCAGCAGTGAACGATTTACAGGAGAGCAGTTCTTC.

This clone was picked up a small number of times. Other nucleotide sequences in the sample specify the same CDR3. In DNA form, the CDR3 reads TGTGCCTGGAGAACAGGGCCGAACACTGAAGCTTTCTTT. Amino acids: CAWRTGPNTEAFF. V gene TRBV30 combines with J gene TRBJ1-1; perhaps TRBD1 as D (6 bases). Germline-derived CDR1 and CDR2 are GTSNPN and SVGIG (reference sequence). Trimming took off 3 bases at V and 1 base at J, with 9 bases between the two ends. The CDR3 is 13 amino acids.

The chain combines TRBV7-8 with TRBJ1-1, with D tentatively TRBD1 (5 bases). V dropped 2 bases and J dropped 3 bases, with 16 bases sitting between them. The CDR3 is made up of 16 amino acids. The germline V gene has CDR1 SGHVS and CDR2 FQNEAQ. The CDR3 loop is CASSLTWAGSDTEAFF. In DNA, the CDR3 is TGTGCCAGCAGCTTAACCTGGGCAGGGTCCGACACTGAAGCTTTCTTT. Combining the CDR3 with reference TRBV7-8 and TRBJ1-1 gives the whole variable domain GAGVSQSPRYKVAKRGQDVALRCDPISGHVSLFWYQQALGQGPEFLTYFQNEAQLDKSGLPSDRFFAERPEGSVSTLKIQRTQQEDSAVYLCASSLTWAGSDTEAFFGQGTRLTVV.

V gene TRBV7-8 combines with J gene TRBJ1-3; no clear D. The CDR3 consists of 17 residues. Between the trimmed V and J ends, which lost 0 bases and 1 base, there was a span of 13 bases. The germline V gene has CDR1 SGHVS and CDR2 FQNEAQ. This chain's CDR3 is CASSLAGRPGSGNTIYF. The CDR3 bases are TGTGCCAGCAGCTTAGCGGGCCGCCCGGGGTCTGGAAACACCATATATTTT.

This clone has just a few counts. Distinct nucleotide sequences in the sample also encode this CDR3. This rearrangement joins TRBV5-1 to TRBJ1-1; D call uncertain. Trimming shortened V by 0 bases and J by 0 bases, and 6 bases separated the two germline ends. CDR1 is SGHRS and CDR2 is YFSETQ in the germline V gene. The CDR3 covers 14 residues. CDR3 DNA sequence: TGCGCCAGCAGCTTGGTGGGCCTGAACACTGAAGCTTTCTTT. The encoded protein is CASSLVGLNTEAFF. Full variable domain (remainder filled in from reference TRBV5-1 and TRBJ1-1): KAGVTQTPRYLIKTRGQQVTLSCSPISGHRSVSWYQQTPGQGLQFLFEYFSETQRNKGNFPGRFSGRQFSNSRSEMNVSTLELGDSALYLCASSLVGLNTEAFFGQGTRLTVV.